Listed here are 11 T cell receptor beta chains from one sample, sequenced in a study of blood T cell repertoires in COVID-19. Produced via immunoSEQ multiplex PCR; TCRdb's table is partial and in-frame only. Among hundreds of thousands of clones listed, about 85% were seen once. The sequenced sample was PBMCs or T cells enriched from blood (not recorded which). These receptors were taken from a woman aged 45-60 years who had recovered from COVID-19.

This clone was detected only a few times. This CDR3 is also generated by other DNA sequences in the sample. V gene TRBV28 combines with J gene TRBJ1-1; D gene ambiguous. The CDR3 sequence is 14 residues long. CDR1 is MDHEN and CDR2 is SYDVKM in the germline V gene. V lost 5 bases and J 1 base, leaving 11 bases between the germline ends. The CDR3 loop is CASSLWRENTEAFF. CDR3 in DNA: TGTGCCAGCAGTCTGTGGCGGGAGAACACTGAAGCTTTCTTT.

CDR3 nucleotides: TGTGCCAGCAGCTTAGCGGGACAGATCAATCAGCCCCAGCATTTT. This encodes CASSLAGQINQPQHF. The chain has TRBV7-8 and TRBJ1-5, with 7 nucleotides matching TRBD1. Germline V lookup: CDR1 SGHVS, CDR2 FQNEAQ. Trimming removed 0 bases from V and 3 bases from J; junction bases left unmatched: 2. The CDR3 loop spans 15 amino acids.

The genes are TRBV7-8 and TRBJ2-1; possible D gene TRBD2, 5 bases. The germline V and J ends were trimmed by 4 bases and 7 bases, with 14 bases remaining between them. The CDR3 totals 14 residues. Germline V gene lookup returns CDR1 SGHVS and CDR2 FQNEAQ. CDR3 residues: CASSSGTRRNEQFF. CDR3 nucleotide sequence: TGTGCCAGCAGCTCGGGAACTCGTAGGAATGAGCAGTTCTTC.

The rearrangement uses TRBV2 and TRBJ2-7; D uncertain. Germline V CDR1 and CDR2: SNHLY, FYNNEI. Trimming took off 4 bases at V and 7 bases at J, with 11 bases between the two ends. CDR3 length: 12 residues. The CDR3: CASSVGIGEQYF. DNA of the CDR3: TGTGCCAGCAGTGTAGGAATCGGGGAGCAGTACTTC.

This clone was observed a single time. The rearrangement joins TRBV2 to TRBJ1-1; 7 bases align to TRBD1. Germline lookup yields CDR1 SNHLY and CDR2 FYNNEI. V lost 3 bases and J lost 1; bases outside the gene matches: 11. The CDR3 sequence is 17 residues long. The CDR3 DNA sequence: TGTGCCAGCAGTGATTTCAGGTTGAGGGGGCCGAACACTGAAGCTTTCTTT. Translating it yields CASSDFRLRGPNTEAFF.

A single count supports this clone. This chain joins TRBV24-1 and TRBJ2-5; TRBD1 is a possible D gene (6 bases). Trimming shortened V by 4 bases and J by 0 bases, and 11 bases separated the two germline ends. Germline V lookup: CDR1 KGHDR, CDR2 SFDVKD. The CDR3 consists of 15 residues. CDR3 amino acids: CATSDPRDNQETQYF. The DNA of the CDR3 is TGTGCCACCAGTGACCCCCGGGACAACCAAGAGACCCAGTACTTC.

For the CDR3, the DNA is TGTGCTAGTGGTTCCCATGCCTACAGGGTGGCCTCTGGAAACACCATATATTTT. Its protein is CASGSHAYRVASGNTIYF. V usage is TRBV12-5 and J usage is TRBJ1-3; D possibly corresponds to TRBD1 (6 bases). The germline V gene has CDR1 LGHNT and CDR2 FRNRAP. This CDR3 contains 18 residues. V lost 4 bases, J lost 0 bases, and 19 bases lay in between.

Only one count was recorded for this clone. The chain recombines TRBV2 with TRBJ2-7, with D unresolved. The V end was cut by 3 bases, the J end by 6 bases, with 18 bases between. Germline loops: CDR1 SNHLY, CDR2 FYNNEI. CDR3 size: 15 residues. The CDR3 protein is CASSDAGSYVSEQYF. CDR3 nucleotide sequence: TGTGCCAGCAGTGATGCAGGCTCCTATGTCTCCGAGCAGTACTTC.

The chain combines TRBV27 with TRBJ1-2; a weak D match, TRBD1 (6 bases). This CDR3 comprises 13 residues. Trimming left V 1 base short and J 8 bases short, with 11 bases between. The germline CDR1 and CDR2 sequences are MNHEY and SMNVEV (reference sequence). Here the CDR3 DNA reads TGTGCCAGCAGTTTATTCAGGGGCCTCGGCTACACCTTC. The encoded protein is CASSLFRGLGYTF.

The chain has TRBV21-1 and TRBJ1-1; TRBD1, the D gene given by the table, was not confirmed from the DNA. TRBV21-1 is described as a pseudogene. CDR3 length: 13 residues. The CDR3 sequence: CASREDRRTEAFF. CDR3 nucleotide sequence: TGTGCCAGCAGGGAGGACAGAAGAACTGAAGCTTTCTTT.

This clone came up a few times. The V call is TRBV2, the J call TRBJ2-2; 8 bases align to TRBD1. This CDR3 contains 16 residues. The germline gives CDR1 SNHLY, CDR2 FYNNEI. V lost 6 bases and J lost 4; bases outside the gene matches: 10. The CDR3 loop reads CASSRGRGQGTGELFF. For the CDR3, the DNA is TGTGCCAGCAGCCGAGGCAGGGGGCAAGGCACCGGGGAGCTGTTTTTT.